This record covers a single T cell receptor beta chain. The antigen remains undetermined. Profiled with immunoSEQ multiplex PCR; TCRdb holds only in-frame clones, not every one. Found here are 48,000 or so clones, 70% to 90% of them singletons; the top ten hold 40% to 55%. This entry belongs to a study of OX40 agonist ivuxolimab in advanced cancers. Study-level information: Ivuxolimab is a fully human IgG2 antibody that activates OX40 (CD134). Having had anti-PD-1, anti-PD-L1 or anti-CTLA-4 therapy before was allowed, and about 40% had some. Study results and caveats: Certain nonresponding patients likewise had low normalized T-cell clonal expansion.

The CDR3 has 16 amino acids. The germline V gene encodes CDR1 SGHRS and CDR2 YFSETQ. The ends lost 0 bases at V and 2 bases at J; junction bases unmatched: 6. Sample: CD4+ or CD8+ T cells sorted from blood, taken in a trial of the OX40 agonist ivuxolimab. The receptor comes from an adult with an advanced solid tumor such as melanoma, head and neck, liver or kidney cancer. The chain employs TRBV5-1 and TRBJ2-3; 7 nucleotides line up with TRBD1. The CDR3 sequence: CASSLGETGLTDTQYF. The CDR3 region has the DNA TGCGCCAGCAGCTTGGGTGAGACAGGGCTCACAGATACGCAGTATTTT.